These T cell receptor beta chains were read from a single sample in a study of response to subunit inactivated influenza vaccine. MiXCR, applied by TCRdb to the RT-PCR reads, yields one record per CDR3 protein. The repertoire holds hundreds of thousands of distinct CDR3 sequences, with 11% to 15% as singletons. This specimen consisted of PBMCs from blood, obtained around 14 days before vaccination. The receptors come from a man aged 50-60 years who received an inactivated influenza vaccine. The CDR3 runs from the conserved cysteine through the conserved F or W. Each record gives: D gene, clone size, J gene, V gene, CDR3 DNA, CDR3 protein. D genes are given only for firm matches. Size is omitted from some rows. Given values are once, few, many or a class for expanded clones.

D: TRBD2
size: .
J: TRBJ2-7
V: TRBV12-3/TRBV12-4
DNA: TGTGCCAGCAGTTTCCAGCGGGGGGGCCTAGACGAGCAGTACTTC
CDR3: CASSFQRGGLDEQYF

D: TRBD1
size: few
J: TRBJ2-3
V: TRBV20-1
DNA: TGCAGTGTTTGGGACAGGACCCGCACGGATACGCAGTATTTT
CDR3: CSVWDRTRTDTQYF

D: .
size: few
J: TRBJ2-7
V: TRBV28
DNA: TGTGCCAGCAGTCCGAGTAGGGGGGGATACTCCTACGAGCAGTACTTC
CDR3: CASSPSRGGYSYEQYF

D: .
size: .
J: TRBJ2-1
V: TRBV29-1
DNA: TGCAGCGTTTGTGCCCTGTCCTACAATGAGCAGTTCTTC
CDR3: CSVCALSYNEQFF

D: TRBD1
size: once
J: TRBJ2-3
V: TRBV6-2/TRBV6-3
DNA: TGTGCCAGCAAACCCCCGGGACAGGGGAAAGATACGCAGTATTTT
CDR3: CASKPPGQGKDTQYF

D: TRBD2
size: .
J: TRBJ2-3
V: TRBV20-1
DNA: TGCAGTGCCGGTCTGGGACTAGCGGGGGGGCTTCGCACAGATACGCAGTATTTT
CDR3: CSAGLGLAGGLRTDTQYF

D: TRBD1
size: few
J: TRBJ2-2
V: TRBV24-1
DNA: TGTGCCACCAGCCCAGGGGGATTAATCACCGGGGAGCTGTTTTTT
CDR3: CATSPGGLITGELFF

D: .
size: few
J: TRBJ2-6
V: TRBV5-6
DNA: TGTGCCAGCAGCTTGGCAGGGACTGGGGCCAACGTCCTGACTTTC
CDR3: CASSLAGTGANVLTF

D: TRBD2
size: many
J: TRBJ2-1
V: TRBV12-3/TRBV12-4
DNA: TGTGCCAGCAGAGGACTAGCATCTTACAATGAGCAGTTCTTC
CDR3: CASRGLASYNEQFF

D: .
size: few
J: TRBJ2-7
V: TRBV3-1
DNA: TGTGCCAGCAGCCAAGAACTTAGAGCGGACGAGCAGTACTTC
CDR3: CASSQELRADEQYF

D: .
size: many
J: TRBJ1-4
V: TRBV12-3/TRBV12-4
DNA: TGTGCCAGCAGTTATAACTCTCCGAATGAAAAACTGTTTTTT
CDR3: CASSYNSPNEKLFF

D: .
size: .
J: TRBJ1-5
V: TRBV20-1
DNA: TGCAGTGCTAAAGGGCTGTATAATCAGCCCCAGCATTTT
CDR3: CSAKGLYNQPQHF

D: TRBD2
size: few
J: TRBJ2-3
V: TRBV10-3
DNA: TGTGCCATCAGTCTTGGACTAGCCTCGGGGAGAGATACGCAGTATTTT
CDR3: CAISLGLASGRDTQYF

D: TRBD1
size: .
J: TRBJ1-2
V: TRBV29-1
DNA: TGCAGCGTTCCCGGGACAGCATATGGCTACACCTTC
CDR3: CSVPGTAYGYTF

D: .
size: few
J: TRBJ2-5
V: TRBV9
DNA: TGTGCCAGCAGCGCCGAGGGAGACCTTCAAGAGACCCAGTACTTC
CDR3: CASSAEGDLQETQYF

D: .
size: few
J: TRBJ1-1
V: TRBV5-6
DNA: TGTGCCAGCAGCTTGGACAACGGCGTAAACACTGAAGCTTTCTTT
CDR3: CASSLDNGVNTEAFF

D: .
size: many
J: TRBJ2-5
V: TRBV27
DNA: TGTGCCAGCAGTTTTCGGTATGGCGCATACCAAGAGACCCAGTACTTC
CDR3: CASSFRYGAYQETQYF

D: .
size: few
J: TRBJ2-5
V: TRBV20-1
DNA: TGCAGTGCCAGAGGGGGGCTGAAGACCCAGTACTTC
CDR3: CSARGGLKTQYF

D: .
size: few
J: TRBJ1-1
V: TRBV2
DNA: TGTGCCAGCAGGATGGGCCTGAACACTGAAGCTTTCTTT
CDR3: CASRMGLNTEAFF

D: .
size: .
J: TRBJ2-1
V: TRBV5-1
DNA: TGCGCCAGCAGCAACAGTGAAGAGCAGTTCTTC
CDR3: CASSNSEEQFF

D: TRBD1
size: many
J: TRBJ1-6
V: TRBV27
DNA: TGTGCCAGCAGTTTGGCAGGGGGCTCCTATAATTCACCCCTCCACTTT
CDR3: CASSLAGGSYNSPLHF

D: .
size: few
J: TRBJ2-2
V: TRBV24-1
DNA: TGTGCCACCAGTGATCCTGGAACGAACACCGGGGAGCTGTTTTTT
CDR3: CATSDPGTNTGELFF

D: .
size: .
J: TRBJ1-2
V: TRBV7-2
DNA: TGTGCCAGCAGCCCCGGGACGCTGGGTGGCTACACCTTC
CDR3: CASSPGTLGGYTF

D: .
size: few
J: TRBJ2-5
V: TRBV4-3
DNA: TGCGCCAGCAGCCAAGATGGGAAGACCCAGTACTTC
CDR3: CASSQDGKTQYF

D: .
size: .
J: TRBJ2-7
V: TRBV18
DNA: TGTGCCAGCTCACCCGAGCAAGTCTCCTACGAGCAGTACTTC
CDR3: CASSPEQVSYEQYF

D: .
size: .
J: TRBJ2-2
V: TRBV5-8
DNA: TGTGCCAGCAGCTTGTATCGGTCCGGGGCCGGGGAGCTGTTTTTT
CDR3: CASSLYRSGAGELFF

D: TRBD1
size: .
J: TRBJ2-5
V: TRBV10-3
DNA: TGTGCCATCAGTGATTATGCAGGGGGCAGGGAGACCCAGTACTTC
CDR3: CAISDYAGGRETQYF

D: .
size: .
J: TRBJ1-1
V: TRBV6-1
DNA: TGTGCCAGCAGAGCGGGACGGATGAACACTGAAGCTTTCTTT
CDR3: CASRAGRMNTEAFF

D: TRBD1
size: .
J: TRBJ2-5
V: TRBV30
DNA: TGTGCCTGGAACACGGGAAACGGACAGGGTGGCGAGACCCAGTACTTC
CDR3: CAWNTGNGQGGETQYF

D: .
size: .
J: TRBJ2-1
V: TRBV23-1
DNA: TGCGCCAGCAGTCAATTCGGGGGGCCCCTCATCGTCTCCCATGAGCAGTTCTTC
CDR3: CASSQFGGPLIVSHEQFF

D: .
size: few
J: TRBJ1-2
V: TRBV5-1
DNA: TGCGCCAGCAGCTCTCGGGCGGCCATGGATGGCTACACCTTC
CDR3: CASSSRAAMDGYTF

D: .
size: .
J: TRBJ1-3
V: TRBV3-1
DNA: TGTGCCAGCAGCCCCCGGGACACCGGCAACACCATATATTTT
CDR3: CASSPRDTGNTIYF

D: .
size: few
J: TRBJ1-2
V: TRBV11-2
DNA: TGTGCCAGCAGCCTCGGGAGGGTTTCTGGCTACACCTTC
CDR3: CASSLGRVSGYTF

D: .
size: .
J: TRBJ2-3
V: TRBV7-9
DNA: TGTGCCAGCAGCAGGGGGACCCACTCTAGCACAGATACGCAGTATTTT
CDR3: CASSRGTHSSTDTQYF

D: TRBD1
size: .
J: TRBJ2-2
V: TRBV20-1
DNA: TGCAGTGCCTCGACAGGGCGGATCGGGGAGCTGTTTTTT
CDR3: CSASTGRIGELFF

D: .
size: few
J: TRBJ2-2
V: TRBV4-3
DNA: TGCGCCAGCAGCCAATTCCCAGGGACCGGGGAGCTGTTTTTT
CDR3: CASSQFPGTGELFF

D: .
size: .
J: TRBJ2-5
V: TRBV27
DNA: TGTGCCAGCAGTTACGCAGGGTCGGCAGAGACCCAGTACTTC
CDR3: CASSYAGSAETQYF

D: TRBD2
size: few
J: TRBJ2-7
V: TRBV18
DNA: TGTGCCAGCTCACCACCGAGCGGGAGGGCCTACGAGCAGTACTTC
CDR3: CASSPPSGRAYEQYF

D: TRBD1
size: .
J: TRBJ1-2
V: TRBV18
DNA: TGTGCCAGCTCACCGGATCAGGGGGCGCCTGGCTACACCTTC
CDR3: CASSPDQGAPGYTF

D: .
size: many
J: TRBJ2-2
V: TRBV6-2/TRBV6-3
DNA: TGTGCCAGCAGTTGGGACACCGGGGAGCTGTTTTTT
CDR3: CASSWDTGELFF

D: .
size: few
J: TRBJ1-2
V: TRBV5-1
DNA: TGCGCCAGCAGCTTGGACGAGACCCGGACATCCGGCTACACCTTC
CDR3: CASSLDETRTSGYTF

D: .
size: .
J: TRBJ2-7
V: TRBV29-1
DNA: TGCAGCGTTGCAACCTCTCCTAACTCCTACGAGCAGTACTTC
CDR3: CSVATSPNSYEQYF

D: TRBD2
size: many
J: TRBJ2-1
V: TRBV29-1
DNA: TGCAGCGTGTTTGCTAGCGGGATCTACAATGAGCAGTTCTTC
CDR3: CSVFASGIYNEQFF

D: .
size: .
J: TRBJ1-1
V: TRBV14
DNA: TGTGCCAGCAGCCAAGGCGGACCCTTTGCTTTCTTT
CDR3: CASSQGGPFAFF

D: .
size: .
J: TRBJ2-7
V: TRBV9
DNA: TGTGCCAGCAGCCCTCATTTGGTAGCCGGGGACGAGCAGTACTTC
CDR3: CASSPHLVAGDEQYF

D: .
size: few
J: TRBJ1-6
V: TRBV20-1
DNA: TGCAGTGCTAGATTGGAGTCGGCCCTCCACTTT
CDR3: CSARLESALHF

D: TRBD2
size: .
J: TRBJ2-1
V: TRBV20-1
DNA: TGCAGTGCTAGAGATTTAAGTAGAGCGGGGGAGACCTACAATGAGCAGTTCTTC
CDR3: CSARDLSRAGETYNEQFF

D: .
size: .
J: TRBJ2-7
V: TRBV14
DNA: TGTGCCAGCAGCCAGCTCCACTACGAGCAGTACTTC
CDR3: CASSQLHYEQYF

D: .
size: .
J: TRBJ2-3
V: TRBV10-3
DNA: TGTGCCATCCTTAAGGGTCAGGGAGATACGCAGTATTTT
CDR3: CAILKGQGDTQYF

D: TRBD2
size: .
J: TRBJ2-7
V: TRBV9
DNA: TGTGCCAGCAGCGTAGGCAGCGGGACCTACGAGCAGTACTTC
CDR3: CASSVGSGTYEQYF

D: .
size: .
J: TRBJ2-5
V: TRBV21-1
DNA: TGTGCCAGCAGCGCATTCCGGGACAGCTTCTTTGGGGAGACCCAGTACTTC
CDR3: CASSAFRDSFFGETQYF

D: .
size: few
J: TRBJ1-2
V: TRBV20-1
DNA: TGCAGTGCTAGATGGGGGAACTATGGCTACACCTTC
CDR3: CSARWGNYGYTF